The entry below gives a single T cell receptor (beta chain) sequence along with its context. Trimming took off 9 bases at V and 0 bases at J, with 9 bases between the two ends. This CDR3 region has 14 residues. CDR1 and CDR2 from the germline V gene are WNHNN and SYGVQD (reference sequence). Sequencing used immunoSEQ multiplex PCR; TCRdb keeps in-frame clones, though not all of them. The sample carries approximately 140,000 clones, 86% recorded once. The data originate from a study of blood T cell repertoires in COVID-19. The clonotype comes from a man between 65 and 85 years old with acute or convalescent COVID-19. The rearrangement links TRBV10-1 to TRBJ2-6; perhaps TRBD1 as D (6 bases). Sequencing was performed on peripheral blood. CDR3 sequence: CARGASSGANVLTF. CDR3 sequence (DNA): TGCGCCAGGGGGGCGAGCTCTGGGGCCAACGTCCTGACTTTC.